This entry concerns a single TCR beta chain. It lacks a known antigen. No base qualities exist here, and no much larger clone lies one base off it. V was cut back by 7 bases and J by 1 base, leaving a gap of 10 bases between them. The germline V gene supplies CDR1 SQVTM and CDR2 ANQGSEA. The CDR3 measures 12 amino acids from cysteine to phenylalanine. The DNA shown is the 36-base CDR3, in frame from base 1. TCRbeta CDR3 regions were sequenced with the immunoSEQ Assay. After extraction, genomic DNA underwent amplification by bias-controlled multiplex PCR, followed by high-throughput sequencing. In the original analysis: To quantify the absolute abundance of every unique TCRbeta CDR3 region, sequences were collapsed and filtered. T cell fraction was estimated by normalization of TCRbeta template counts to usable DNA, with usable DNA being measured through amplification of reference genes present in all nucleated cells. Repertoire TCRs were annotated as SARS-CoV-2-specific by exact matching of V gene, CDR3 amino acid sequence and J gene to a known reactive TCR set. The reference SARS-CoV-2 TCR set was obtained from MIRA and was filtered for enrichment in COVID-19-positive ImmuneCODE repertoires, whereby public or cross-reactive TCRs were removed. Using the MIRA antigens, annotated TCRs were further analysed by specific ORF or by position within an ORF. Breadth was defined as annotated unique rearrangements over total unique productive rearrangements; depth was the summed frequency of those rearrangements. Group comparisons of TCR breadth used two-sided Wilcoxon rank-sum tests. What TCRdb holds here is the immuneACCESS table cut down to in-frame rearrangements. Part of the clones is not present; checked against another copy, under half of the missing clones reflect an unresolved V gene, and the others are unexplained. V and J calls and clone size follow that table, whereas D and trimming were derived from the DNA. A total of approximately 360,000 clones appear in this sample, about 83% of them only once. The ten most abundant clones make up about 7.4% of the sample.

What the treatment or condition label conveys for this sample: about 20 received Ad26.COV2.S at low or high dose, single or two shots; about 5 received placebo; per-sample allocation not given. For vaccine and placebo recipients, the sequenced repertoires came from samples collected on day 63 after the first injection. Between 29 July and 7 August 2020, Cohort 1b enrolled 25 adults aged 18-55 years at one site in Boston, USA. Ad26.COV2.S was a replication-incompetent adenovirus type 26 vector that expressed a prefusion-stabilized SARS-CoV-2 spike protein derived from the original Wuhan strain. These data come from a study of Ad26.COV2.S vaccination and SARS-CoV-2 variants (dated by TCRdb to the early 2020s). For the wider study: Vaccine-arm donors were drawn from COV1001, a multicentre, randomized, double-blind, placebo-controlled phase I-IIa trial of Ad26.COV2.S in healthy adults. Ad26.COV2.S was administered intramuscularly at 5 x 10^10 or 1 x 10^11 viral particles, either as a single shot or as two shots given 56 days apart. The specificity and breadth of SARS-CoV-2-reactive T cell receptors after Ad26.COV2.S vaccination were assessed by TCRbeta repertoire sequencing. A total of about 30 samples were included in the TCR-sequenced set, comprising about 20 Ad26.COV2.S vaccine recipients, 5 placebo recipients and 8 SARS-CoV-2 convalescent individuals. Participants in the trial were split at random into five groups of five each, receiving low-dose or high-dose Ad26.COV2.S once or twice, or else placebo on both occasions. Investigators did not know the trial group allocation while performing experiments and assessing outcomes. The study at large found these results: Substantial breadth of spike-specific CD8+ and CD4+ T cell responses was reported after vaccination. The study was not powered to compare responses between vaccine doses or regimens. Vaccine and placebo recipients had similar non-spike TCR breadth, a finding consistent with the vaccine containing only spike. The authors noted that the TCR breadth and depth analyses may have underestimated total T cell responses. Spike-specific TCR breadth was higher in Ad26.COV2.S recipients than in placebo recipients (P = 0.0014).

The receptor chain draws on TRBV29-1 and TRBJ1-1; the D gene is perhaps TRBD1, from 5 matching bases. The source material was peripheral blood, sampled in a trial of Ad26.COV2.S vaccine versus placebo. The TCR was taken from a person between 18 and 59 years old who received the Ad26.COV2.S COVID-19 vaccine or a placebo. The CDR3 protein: CSGLGQNTEAFF. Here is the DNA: TGCAGCGGGTTAGGACAGAACACTGAAGCTTTCTTT.